This T cell receptor beta chain was sequenced during a study of blood T cell repertoires in COVID-19. Study-wide context: From the United States, Italy and Spain came samples of acute and convalescent COVID-19. From T cells, B-cell-depleted T cells, or PBMCs came the material, which was cDNA or gDNA.

Original analysis: Amplification with reference gene primers provided the estimates of nucleated cell counts. The table came from immunoSEQ multiplex PCR; TCRdb's copy has only in-frame clones and leaves some out. V and J calls and clone size are given by that table; D and trimming were obtained from the DNA. The sample comprises just over 75,000 clones, around 84% of which are singletons, and 3.5% to 4% rests with the top ten. Trimming took off 7 bases at V and 7 bases at J, with 13 bases between the two ends. Looked up from germline, CDR1 is SNHLY and CDR2 is FYNNEI. The CDR3 extends over 12 amino acids. This clone was seen only once.

The chain employs TRBV2 and TRBJ1-1; D is uncertain. The TCR sequence derives from a man in his fifties or sixties with acute or convalescent COVID-19. Sequenced material: peripheral blood. The CDR3 coding sequence is TGTGCCAGCACTACGGTCCCGATTGAAGCTTTCTTT. Its protein product is CASTTVPIEAFF.